This T cell receptor (beta chain) came from a study of blood T cell repertoires in COVID-19. Study-level background: Some COVID-19 samples were acute and others convalescent; all came from the United States, Italy and Spain. PBMCs, B-cell-depleted T cells, or T cells were the source of the cDNA or gDNA that made up the material.

Assay: immunoSEQ multiplex PCR; the TCRdb copy retains only in-frame clones and omits some. This sample has tens of thousands of clones; around 94% occur once, and the top ten carry 0.75% to 0.85%. This CDR3 spans 15 amino acids. Germline-derived CDR1 and CDR2 are MNHNS and SASEGT. V was cut by 2 bases and J by 5 bases, with 12 bases left in between. The sequencing input was peripheral blood. The receptor was derived from a woman in her 70s with COVID-19, enrolled during active disease. V gene TRBV6-1 combines with J gene TRBJ1-4; possibly TRBD1 for D (5 bases). This CDR3 reads CASSESRQPNEKLFF. CDR3 bases: TGTGCCAGCAGTGAATCGCGACAGCCAAATGAAAAACTGTTTTTT.